This T cell receptor beta chain is from a study of control samples from healthy donors and cancer patients. The V and J ends lost 6 bases and 7 bases respectively, with 25 bases between them. Per germline, CDR1 LNHDA and CDR2 SQIVND (reference sequence). This CDR3 has 16 residues. TCRdb keeps only in-frame clones here, not all; method: immunoSEQ multiplex PCR. The profile shows 65,000 to 85,000 clones, roughly 89% of them singletons. V usage is TRBV19 and J usage is TRBJ2-7; tentative D call: TRBD2 (7 bases). The specimen sequenced was PBMCs. This receptor was obtained from a woman in her fifties or sixties with colorectal cancer. The CDR3 nucleotides read TGTGCCAGTAGCCTTTCACACAGGGTTCCCGGGAGGGAGCAGTACGTC. Encoded protein: CASSLSHRVPGREQYV.